Reported below is one T cell receptor beta chain. What it binds is unknown. Amplification targeted TCR beta CDR3 regions from RNA transcripts. Initially, a first-round RT-PCR of the TCR CDR3 employed the HTBI primer set. MiXCR, run by TCRdb on the multiplex PCR reads, gives a single entry per CDR3 protein. Altogether 480,000 or so distinct CDR3 sequences are present, 46% being singletons, with the ten largest covering 35% to 50%. The data were obtained in a study of T cells in Graves' hyperthyroidism and ophthalmopathy. Overall study findings and caveats: The majority of expanded thyroid clonotypes above 0.001 also appeared in blood. With a median lead of 6.5 months before onset, the model predicted ophthalmopathy.

Material: peripheral blood or thyroid tissue (not recorded which). This sequence was found in an adult woman with Graves' disease, either hyperthyroidism or ophthalmopathy (not recorded which).

CDR3 amino acids: CAAKRYTGELFF. The CDR3 DNA is TGTGCCGCCAAGAGGTACACCGGGGAGCTGTTTTTT. The rearrangement uses TRBV7-9 and TRBJ2-2; D not certain. The V end was cut by 11 bases, the J end by 3 bases, with 10 bases between. Per germline, CDR1 SEHNR and CDR2 FQNEAQ (reference sequence). The CDR3 runs to 12 residues.